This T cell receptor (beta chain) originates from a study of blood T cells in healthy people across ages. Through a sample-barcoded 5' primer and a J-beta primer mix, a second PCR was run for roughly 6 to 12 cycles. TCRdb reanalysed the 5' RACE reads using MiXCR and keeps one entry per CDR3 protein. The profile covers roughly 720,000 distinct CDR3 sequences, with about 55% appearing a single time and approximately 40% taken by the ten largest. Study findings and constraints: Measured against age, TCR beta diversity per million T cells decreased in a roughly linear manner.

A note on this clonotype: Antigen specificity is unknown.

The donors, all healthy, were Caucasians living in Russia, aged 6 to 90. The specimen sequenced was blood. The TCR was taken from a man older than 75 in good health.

CDR3 residues: CASGLGLASNEQFF. CDR3 coding DNA: TGTGCTAGTGGTTTGGGACTAGCTTCCAATGAGCAGTTCTTC. V usage is TRBV12-5 and J usage is TRBJ2-1, with 7 bases matching TRBD2. The junction had 3 bases not matched to a gene; V was cut back by 1 base and J by 6 bases. CDR1 and CDR2 (germline): LGHNT, FRNRAP. This CDR3 has 14 amino acids.